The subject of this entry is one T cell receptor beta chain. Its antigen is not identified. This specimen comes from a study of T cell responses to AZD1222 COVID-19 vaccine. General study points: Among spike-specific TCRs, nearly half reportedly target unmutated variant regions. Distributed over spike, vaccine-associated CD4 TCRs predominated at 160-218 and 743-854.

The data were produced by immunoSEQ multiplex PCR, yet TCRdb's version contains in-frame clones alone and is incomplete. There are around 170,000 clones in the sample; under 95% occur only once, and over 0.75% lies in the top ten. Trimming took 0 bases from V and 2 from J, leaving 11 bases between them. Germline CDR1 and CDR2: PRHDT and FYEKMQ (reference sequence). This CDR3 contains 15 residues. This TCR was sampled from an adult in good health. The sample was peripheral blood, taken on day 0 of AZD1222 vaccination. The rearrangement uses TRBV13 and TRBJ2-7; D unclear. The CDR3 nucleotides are TGTGCCAGCAGCTTAGGGGTTAGCTCCACCTACGAGCAGTACTTC. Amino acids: CASSLGVSSTYEQYF. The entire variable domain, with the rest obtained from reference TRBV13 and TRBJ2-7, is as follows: AAGVIQSPRHLIKEKRETATLKCYPIPRHDTVYWYQQGPGQDPQFLISFYEKMQSDKGSIPDRFSAQQFSDYHSELNMSSLELGDSALYFCASSLGVSSTYEQYFGPGTRLTVT.